What follows describes a single T cell receptor (beta chain). The antigen is undetermined. The entry originates in a study of shared clonotypes between healthy human individuals. Overall study context: Three plates each covered CD4 naive and memory; CD8 naive two, CD8 memory one. Study observations and caveats: Naive subsets tended to show greater estimated richness than memory subsets. Among four donors, approximately 5.4% of naive CD4 clonotypes were found in common.

The germline gives CDR1 SGHNT, CDR2 YYREEE (reference sequence). The CDR3 covers 18 residues. V gave up 0 bases and J gave up 5 bases; unmatched junction bases: 11. Replicate PCRs for sorted subsets used around 200 ng DNA; this equaled 25,000 to 35,000 T cell genomes. Repertoires were generated with immunoSEQ multiplex PCR, while TCRdb's copy carries only in-frame clones and drops some. The sample holds some 1,600,000 clones, 98% seen once. The chain uses TRBV5-4 and TRBJ2-7; TRBD2 matches at 13 bases. The specimen sequenced was naive CD4+ T cells sorted from blood. The subset was: CD45RA+ positively selected. This sequence originates from a man aged 30 to 45 in good health. The CDR3 is CASSLGAWTSGSTHEQYF. The CDR3 DNA reads TGTGCCAGCAGCTTGGGGGCCTGGACTAGCGGGAGTACCCACGAGCAGTACTTC.